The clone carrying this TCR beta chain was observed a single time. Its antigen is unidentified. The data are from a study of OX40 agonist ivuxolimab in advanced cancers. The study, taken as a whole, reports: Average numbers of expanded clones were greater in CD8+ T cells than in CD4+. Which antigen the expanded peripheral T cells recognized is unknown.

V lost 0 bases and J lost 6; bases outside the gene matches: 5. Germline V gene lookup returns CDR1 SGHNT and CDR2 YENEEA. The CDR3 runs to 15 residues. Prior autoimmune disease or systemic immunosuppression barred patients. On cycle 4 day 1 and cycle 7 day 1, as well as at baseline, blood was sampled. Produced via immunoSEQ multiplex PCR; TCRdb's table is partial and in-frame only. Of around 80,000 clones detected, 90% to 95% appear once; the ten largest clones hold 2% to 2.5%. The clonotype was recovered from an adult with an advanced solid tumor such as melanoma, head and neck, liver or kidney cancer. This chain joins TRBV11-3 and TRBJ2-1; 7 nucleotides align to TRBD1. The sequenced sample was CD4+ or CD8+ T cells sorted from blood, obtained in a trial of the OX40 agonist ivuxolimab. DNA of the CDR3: TGTGCCAGCAGCTTAGAGGGACAGACCGCCAATGAGCAGTTCTTC. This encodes CASSLEGQTANEQFF.